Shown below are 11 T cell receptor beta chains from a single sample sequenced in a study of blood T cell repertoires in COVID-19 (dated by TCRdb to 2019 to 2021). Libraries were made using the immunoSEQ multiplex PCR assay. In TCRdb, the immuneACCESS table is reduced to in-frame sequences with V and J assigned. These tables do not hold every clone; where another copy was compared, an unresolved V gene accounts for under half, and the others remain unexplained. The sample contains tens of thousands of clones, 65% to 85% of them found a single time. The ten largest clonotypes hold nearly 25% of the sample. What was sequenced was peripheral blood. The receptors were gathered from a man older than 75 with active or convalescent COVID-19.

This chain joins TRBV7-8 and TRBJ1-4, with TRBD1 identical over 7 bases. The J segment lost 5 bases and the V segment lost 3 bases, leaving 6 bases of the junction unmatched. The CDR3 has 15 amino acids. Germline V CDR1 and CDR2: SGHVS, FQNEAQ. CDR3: CASSFSDRANEKLFF. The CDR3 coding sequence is TGTGCCAGCAGCTTCTCTGACAGGGCAAATGAAAAACTGTTTTTT.

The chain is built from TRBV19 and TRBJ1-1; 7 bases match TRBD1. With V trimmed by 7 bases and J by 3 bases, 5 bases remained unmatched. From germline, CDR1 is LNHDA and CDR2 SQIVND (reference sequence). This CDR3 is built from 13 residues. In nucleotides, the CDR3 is TGTGCCAGTACCCCACAGGGGCACACTGAAGCTTTCTTT. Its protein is CASTPQGHTEAFF. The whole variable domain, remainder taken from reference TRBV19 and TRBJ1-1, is DGGITQSPKYLFRKEGQNVTLSCEQNLNHDAMYWYRQDPGQGLRLIYYSQIVNDFQKGDIAEGYSVSREKKESFPLTVTSAQKNPTAFYLCASTPQGHTEAFFGQGTRLTVV.

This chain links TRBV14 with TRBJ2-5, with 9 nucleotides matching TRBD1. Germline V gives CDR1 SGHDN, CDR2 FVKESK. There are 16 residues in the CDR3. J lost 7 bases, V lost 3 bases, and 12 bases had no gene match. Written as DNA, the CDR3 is TGTGCCAGCAGCCACCTAGGACAGGGGCCGAGGGGGACCCAGTACTTC. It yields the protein CASSHLGQGPRGTQYF.

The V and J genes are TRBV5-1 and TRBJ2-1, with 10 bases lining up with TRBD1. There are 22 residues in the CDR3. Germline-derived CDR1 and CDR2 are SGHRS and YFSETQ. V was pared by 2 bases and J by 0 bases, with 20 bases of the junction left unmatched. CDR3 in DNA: TGCGCCAGCAGCTTACGAGACAGGGGGCGAGCGGGGGTACCCAGCTCCTACAATGAGCAGTTCTTC. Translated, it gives CASSLRDRGRAGVPSSYNEQFF.

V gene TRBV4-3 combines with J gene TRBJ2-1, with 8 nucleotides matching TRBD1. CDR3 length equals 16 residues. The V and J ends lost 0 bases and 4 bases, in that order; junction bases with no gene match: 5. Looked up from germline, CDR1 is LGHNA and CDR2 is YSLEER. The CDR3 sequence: CASSQERDRRYNEQFF. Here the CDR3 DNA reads TGCGCCAGCAGCCAAGAAAGGGACAGGAGATACAATGAGCAGTTCTTC.

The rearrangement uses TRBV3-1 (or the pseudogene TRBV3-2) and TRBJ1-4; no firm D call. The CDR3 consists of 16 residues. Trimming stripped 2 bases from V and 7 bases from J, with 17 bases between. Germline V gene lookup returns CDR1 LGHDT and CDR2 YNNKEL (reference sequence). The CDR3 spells CASSQPSTGISEKLFF. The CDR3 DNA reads TGTGCCAGCAGCCAACCCTCAACCGGGATAAGTGAAAAACTGTTTTTT.

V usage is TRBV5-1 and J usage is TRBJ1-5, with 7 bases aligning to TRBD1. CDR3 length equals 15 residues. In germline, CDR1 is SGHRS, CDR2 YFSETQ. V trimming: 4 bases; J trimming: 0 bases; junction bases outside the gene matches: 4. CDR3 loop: CASSPTGNSNQPQHF. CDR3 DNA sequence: TGCGCCAGCAGCCCGACAGGGAATAGCAATCAGCCCCAGCATTTT. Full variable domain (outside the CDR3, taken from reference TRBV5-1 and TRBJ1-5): KAGVTQTPRYLIKTRGQQVTLSCSPISGHRSVSWYQQTPGQGLQFLFEYFSETQRNKGNFPGRFSGRQFSNSRSEMNVSTLELGDSALYLCASSPTGNSNQPQHFGDGTRLSIL.

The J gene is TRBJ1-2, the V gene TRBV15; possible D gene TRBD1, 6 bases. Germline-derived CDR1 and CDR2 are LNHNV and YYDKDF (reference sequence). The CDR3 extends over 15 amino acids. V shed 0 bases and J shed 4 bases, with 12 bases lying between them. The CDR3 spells CATSRETGGGYGYTF. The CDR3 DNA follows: TGTGCCACCAGCAGAGAGACGGGGGGCGGCTATGGCTACACCTTC.

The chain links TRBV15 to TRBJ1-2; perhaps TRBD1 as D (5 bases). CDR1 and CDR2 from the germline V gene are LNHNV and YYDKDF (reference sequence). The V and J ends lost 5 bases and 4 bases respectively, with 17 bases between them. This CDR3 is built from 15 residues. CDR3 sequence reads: CATSLQRGGSYGYTF. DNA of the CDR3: TGTGCCACCAGCCTTCAACGCGGGGGGTCCTATGGCTACACCTTC.

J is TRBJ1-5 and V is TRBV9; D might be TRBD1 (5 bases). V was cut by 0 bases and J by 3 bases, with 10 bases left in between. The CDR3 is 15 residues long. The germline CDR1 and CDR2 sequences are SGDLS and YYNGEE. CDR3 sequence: CASSVAAGPNQPQHF. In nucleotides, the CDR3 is TGTGCCAGCAGCGTAGCTGCAGGGCCCAATCAGCCCCAGCATTTT.

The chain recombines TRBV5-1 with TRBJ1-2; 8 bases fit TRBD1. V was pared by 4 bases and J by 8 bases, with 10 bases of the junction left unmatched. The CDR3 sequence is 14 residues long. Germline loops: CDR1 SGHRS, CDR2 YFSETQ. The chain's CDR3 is CASSPGTGPYGYTF. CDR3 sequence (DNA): TGCGCCAGCAGCCCCGGGACAGGACCCTACGGCTACACCTTC.